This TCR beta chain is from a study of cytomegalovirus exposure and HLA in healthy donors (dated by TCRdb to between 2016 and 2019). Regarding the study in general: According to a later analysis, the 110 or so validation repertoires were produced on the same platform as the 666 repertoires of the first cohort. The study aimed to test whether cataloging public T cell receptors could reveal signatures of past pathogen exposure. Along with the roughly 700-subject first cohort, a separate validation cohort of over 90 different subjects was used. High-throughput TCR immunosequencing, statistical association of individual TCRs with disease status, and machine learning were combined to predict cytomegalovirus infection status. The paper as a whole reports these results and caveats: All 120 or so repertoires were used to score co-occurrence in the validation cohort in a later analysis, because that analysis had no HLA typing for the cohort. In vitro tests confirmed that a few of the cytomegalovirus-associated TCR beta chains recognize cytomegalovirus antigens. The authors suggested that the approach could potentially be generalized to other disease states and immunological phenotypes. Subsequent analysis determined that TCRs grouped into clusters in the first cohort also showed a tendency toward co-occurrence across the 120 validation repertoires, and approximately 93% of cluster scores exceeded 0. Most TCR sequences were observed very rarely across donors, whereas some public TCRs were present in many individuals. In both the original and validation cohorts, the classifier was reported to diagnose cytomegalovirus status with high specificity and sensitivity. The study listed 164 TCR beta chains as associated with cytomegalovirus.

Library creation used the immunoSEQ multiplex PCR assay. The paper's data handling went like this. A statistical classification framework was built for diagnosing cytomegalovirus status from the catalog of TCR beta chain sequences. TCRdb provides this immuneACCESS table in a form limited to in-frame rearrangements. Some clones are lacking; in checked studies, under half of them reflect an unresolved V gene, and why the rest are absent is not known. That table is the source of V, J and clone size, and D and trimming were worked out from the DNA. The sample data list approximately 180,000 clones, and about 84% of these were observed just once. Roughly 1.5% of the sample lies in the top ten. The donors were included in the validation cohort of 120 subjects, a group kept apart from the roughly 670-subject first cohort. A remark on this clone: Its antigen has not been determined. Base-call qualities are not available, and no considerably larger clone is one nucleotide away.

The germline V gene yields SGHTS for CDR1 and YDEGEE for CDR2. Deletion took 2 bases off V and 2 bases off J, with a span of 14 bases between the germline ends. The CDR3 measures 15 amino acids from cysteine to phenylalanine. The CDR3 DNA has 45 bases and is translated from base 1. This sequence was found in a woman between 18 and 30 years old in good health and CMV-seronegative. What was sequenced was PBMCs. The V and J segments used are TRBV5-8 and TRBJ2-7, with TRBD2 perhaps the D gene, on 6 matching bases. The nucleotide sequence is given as TGTGCCAGCAGCTTTTCGGGCGGGACCGCCTACGAGCAGTACTTC. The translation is CASSFSGGTAYEQYF.